These T cell receptor beta chains were read from a single sample in a study of blood T cell repertoires in COVID-19. Here immunoSEQ multiplex PCR was the method, and the copy in TCRdb shows in-frame clones only, minus some. The sample carries over 150,000 clones, about 81% recorded once. Sequences were obtained from PBMCs or T cells enriched from blood (not recorded which). These TCRs come from a man aged 50 to 60 who had recovered from COVID-19. The CDR3 runs from the conserved cysteine through the conserved F or W. The order of the fields is clone size, D gene, J gene, V gene, CDR3 DNA, CDR3 protein. The D gene is left open where the match is weak. A clone size is listed for some rows: how often the clone was seen (once, few, many), or a class if it is expanded.

clone_size: -
d_call: -
j_call: TRBJ1-6
v_call: TRBV7-9
cdr3_nt: TGTGCCAGCAGCTCAGCCGGCGGGGATTCGGCTAATTCACCCCTCCACTTT
cdr3_aa: CASSSAGGDSANSPLHF

clone_size: -
d_call: -
j_call: TRBJ2-2
v_call: TRBV19
cdr3_nt: TGTGCCAGTAGTATTTCCTTGGGACTGAGCACCGGGGAGCTGTTTTTT
cdr3_aa: CASSISLGLSTGELFF

clone_size: -
d_call: TRBD1
j_call: TRBJ1-2
v_call: TRBV4-1
cdr3_nt: TGCGCCAGCAGCCAGTGGCTCCGGGACAGGGCCTCCTATGGCTACACCTTC
cdr3_aa: CASSQWLRDRASYGYTF

clone_size: -
d_call: -
j_call: TRBJ2-3
v_call: TRBV7-3
cdr3_nt: TGTGCCAGCAGCTTCACCGGGACTAGCACAGATACGCAGTATTTT
cdr3_aa: CASSFTGTSTDTQYF

clone_size: -
d_call: -
j_call: TRBJ1-2
v_call: TRBV9
cdr3_nt: TGTGCCAGCAGCGTAGACGGCAGGTCGAACTATGGCTACACCTTC
cdr3_aa: CASSVDGRSNYGYTF

clone_size: -
d_call: TRBD1
j_call: TRBJ1-2
v_call: TRBV6-5
cdr3_nt: TGTGCCAGCAGAGGTTCGACAGGGCCCTATGGCTACACCTTC
cdr3_aa: CASRGSTGPYGYTF

clone_size: -
d_call: TRBD1
j_call: TRBJ1-2
v_call: TRBV6-2/TRBV6-3
cdr3_nt: TGTGCCAGCAGTCTCGGACAGGGGGCGCGTGGCTACACCTTC
cdr3_aa: CASSLGQGARGYTF

clone_size: -
d_call: -
j_call: TRBJ2-1
v_call: TRBV21-1
cdr3_nt: TGTGCCAGCAGCCGATTAAAACTAACAGGGCAGTTCTTC
cdr3_aa: CASSRLKLTGQFF

clone_size: -
d_call: -
j_call: TRBJ1-1
v_call: TRBV6-2/TRBV6-3
cdr3_nt: TGTGCCAGCAGTTACCGGCAGGGGACCCCCGGGGCTGAAGCTTTCTTT
cdr3_aa: CASSYRQGTPGAEAFF

clone_size: -
d_call: TRBD1
j_call: TRBJ2-7
v_call: TRBV7-9
cdr3_nt: TGTGCCAGCAGCCCGCGGACAGGGGTGGGAGAGCAGTACTTC
cdr3_aa: CASSPRTGVGEQYF

clone_size: -
d_call: -
j_call: TRBJ1-4
v_call: TRBV5-6
cdr3_nt: TGTGCCAGCAGCACGACAGGAAGGGAAAAACTGTTTTTT
cdr3_aa: CASSTTGREKLFF

clone_size: -
d_call: -
j_call: TRBJ2-3
v_call: TRBV5-1
cdr3_nt: TGCGCCAGCAGCCTCGGGACTCTCACCCCCACAGATACGCAGTATTTT
cdr3_aa: CASSLGTLTPTDTQYF

clone_size: -
d_call: -
j_call: TRBJ1-1
v_call: TRBV14
cdr3_nt: TGTGCCAGCAGCAGTCATGCGACTGAAGCTTTCTTT
cdr3_aa: CASSSHATEAFF

clone_size: -
d_call: TRBD2
j_call: TRBJ2-7
v_call: TRBV5-1
cdr3_nt: TGCGCCAGCAGCTCCAGGACTAGCGGATCGTACGAGCAGTACTTC
cdr3_aa: CASSSRTSGSYEQYF

clone_size: -
d_call: TRBD2
j_call: TRBJ2-1
v_call: TRBV30
cdr3_nt: TGTGCCTGGAGTCACATCGGGACTAGCGGGAGATCCAATGAGCAGTTCTTC
cdr3_aa: CAWSHIGTSGRSNEQFF

clone_size: -
d_call: -
j_call: TRBJ1-1
v_call: TRBV19
cdr3_nt: TGTGCCAGTACTTGGGGTGGCGGACAAGTGAACACTGAAGCTTTCTTT
cdr3_aa: CASTWGGGQVNTEAFF

clone_size: -
d_call: TRBD1
j_call: TRBJ2-7
v_call: TRBV4-1
cdr3_nt: TGCGCCAGCAGCCAAGGGGGCGCAGGGGGTATGTACGAGCAGTACTTC
cdr3_aa: CASSQGGAGGMYEQYF

clone_size: -
d_call: -
j_call: TRBJ2-2
v_call: TRBV24-1
cdr3_nt: TGTGCCACCAGTGACCCGGGAAGGACCGGGGAGCTGTTTTTT
cdr3_aa: CATSDPGRTGELFF

clone_size: -
d_call: TRBD1
j_call: TRBJ1-4
v_call: TRBV20-1
cdr3_nt: TGCAGTGCTAGTATCGGGACAGGGGGCTATGGCGGGGAAAAACTGTTTTTT
cdr3_aa: CSASIGTGGYGGEKLFF

clone_size: -
d_call: -
j_call: TRBJ1-1
v_call: TRBV14
cdr3_nt: TGTGCCAGCAGCAAAAGCGTCGGGATGTTGGGTGAAGCTTTCTTT
cdr3_aa: CASSKSVGMLGEAFF

clone_size: -
d_call: -
j_call: TRBJ2-2
v_call: TRBV10-1
cdr3_nt: TGCGCCAGCAGTGAGTTCTCGACAGGCGCTACGAACACCGGGGAGCTGTTTTTT
cdr3_aa: CASSEFSTGATNTGELFF

clone_size: -
d_call: TRBD2
j_call: TRBJ2-3
v_call: TRBV7-2
cdr3_nt: TGTGCCAGCAGCCCTCTGAGACTAGCGGGGGGGCAGCTGGGAGATACGCAGTATTTT
cdr3_aa: CASSPLRLAGGQLGDTQYF

clone_size: -
d_call: -
j_call: TRBJ1-2
v_call: TRBV6-5
cdr3_nt: TGTGCCAGCAGTTACTCGGTGACACCTACTAACTATGGCTACACCTTC
cdr3_aa: CASSYSVTPTNYGYTF

clone_size: -
d_call: TRBD2
j_call: TRBJ2-2
v_call: TRBV7-6
cdr3_nt: TGTGCCAGCAGCTTAACTAGCGGAACTACCGGGGAGCTGTTTTTT
cdr3_aa: CASSLTSGTTGELFF

clone_size: once
d_call: TRBD1
j_call: TRBJ1-6
v_call: TRBV7-8
cdr3_nt: TGTGCCAGCAGCTTGGGACAGGGGAAGAATTCACCCCTCCACTTT
cdr3_aa: CASSLGQGKNSPLHF

clone_size: -
d_call: TRBD1
j_call: TRBJ2-7
v_call: TRBV11-3
cdr3_nt: TGTGCCAGCAGCGTCACACAGGGGAGCAAGCAGTACTTC
cdr3_aa: CASSVTQGSKQYF

clone_size: -
d_call: TRBD2
j_call: TRBJ2-5
v_call: TRBV7-9
cdr3_nt: TGTGCCAGCAGCTTGACGGCCGGGGGGGCCGAGACCCAGTACTTC
cdr3_aa: CASSLTAGGAETQYF

clone_size: -
d_call: -
j_call: TRBJ2-3
v_call: TRBV9
cdr3_nt: TGTGCCAGCAGCGGGTATCGGGAAACAGATACGCAGTATTTT
cdr3_aa: CASSGYRETDTQYF